This T cell receptor beta chain was recovered during a study of shared clonotypes between healthy human individuals. Only in-frame clones appear in the TCRdb table, and some are missing; sequencing was by immunoSEQ multiplex PCR. The profile shows under 1,100,000 clones, around four fifths of them singletons. The clonotype was recovered from a man aged 18 to 30 in good health. Sequenced material: memory CD4+ T cells sorted from blood. Subset in this sample: CD45RA-negative fraction.

The CDR3, as DNA: TGTGCCAGCAGTTTGGGCAGGGGAACCACCGGGGAGCTGTTTTTT. Translation gives CASSLGRGTTGELFF. The chain joins TRBV6-6 to TRBJ2-2, with D possibly TRBD1 on 6 matching bases. Trimming shortened V by 4 bases and J by 4 bases, and 13 bases separated the two germline ends. Germline V gives CDR1 MNHNY, CDR2 SVGAGI (reference sequence). The CDR3 sequence is 15 residues long.